What follows are 14 T cell receptor beta chains derived from one specimen sequenced in a study of graft-versus-host responses after intestinal transplantation. Antigen specificity for these receptors is unknown. The data were produced by immunoSEQ multiplex PCR, yet TCRdb's version contains in-frame clones alone and is incomplete. This table has over 85,000 clones, approximately 94% appearing once. This material consisted of unstimulated CD4+ T cells sorted from spleen or lymph node cells, taken before transplant. Receptors originate from a human donor who was the organ donor for an intestinal transplant.

This chain joins TRBV7-3 and TRBJ2-1, with no clear D. The CDR3 covers 16 residues. Germline assignment: CDR1 SGHTA and CDR2 FQGTGA. Trimming took off 10 bases at V and 8 bases at J, with 27 bases between the two ends. CDR3 bases: TGTGCCATCCTTGCCCCGTTCCGTCCCATACCCGATGAGCAGTTCTTC. Translation gives CAILAPFRPIPDEQFF.

This chain joins TRBV19 and TRBJ1-3, with D maybe TRBD1 (6 bases). The germline V gene encodes CDR1 LNHDA and CDR2 SQIVND (reference sequence). The CDR3 sequence is 15 residues long. The V end was cut by 6 bases, the J end by 0 bases, with 12 bases between. Here the CDR3 reads CASSPGHYSGNTIYF. CDR3 nucleotide sequence: TGTGCCAGTAGCCCGGGACATTACTCTGGAAACACCATATATTTT.

The chain links TRBV7-2 to TRBJ1-3; D is ambiguous. V dropped 0 bases and J dropped 7 bases, with 7 bases sitting between them. The CDR3 runs to 13 residues. Germline-derived CDR1 and CDR2 are SGHTA and FQGNSA. For the CDR3, the DNA is TGTGCCAGCAGCTTAGCGTATGGGAACACCATATATTTT. It yields the protein CASSLAYGNTIYF.

The chain carries TRBV5-4 and TRBJ2-1; perhaps D is TRBD1 or TRBD2 (5 bases each). Per the germline V gene, CDR1 is SGHNT and CDR2 is YYREEE (reference sequence). The CDR3 has 14 residues. Between the trimmed V and J ends, which lost 0 bases and 8 bases, there was a span of 12 bases. CDR3 amino acids: CASSLVTGGHEQFF. Written as DNA, the CDR3 is TGTGCCAGCAGCTTGGTTACTGGGGGTCATGAGCAGTTCTTC.

This chain uses TRBV7-2 with TRBJ1-5; TRBD1 agrees at 10 bases. The V segment lost 3 bases and the J segment 6 bases; nucleotides outside the gene matches: 2. The CDR3 runs to 14 residues. Germline CDR1 SGHTA, CDR2 FQGNSA. CDR3 coding DNA: TGTGCCAGCAGCTTGACAGGGGGCCGTCAGCCCCAGCATTTT. Amino acid sequence: CASSLTGGRQPQHF.

This sequence joins TRBV6-1 and TRBJ1-1; possibly TRBD1 for D (5 bases). The V end lost 2 bases, the J end lost 1 base, and 11 bases lay between the germline ends. The CDR3 has 15 residues. CDR1 and CDR2 from the germline V gene are MNHNS and SASEGT. The CDR3 DNA is TGTGCCAGCAGTGAATGGGGCACCTCGAACACTGAAGCTTTCTTT. It specifies CASSEWGTSNTEAFF.

The chain uses TRBV5-4 and TRBJ2-3; 7 positions match TRBD1. Unmatched junction bases numbered 10, after V lost 4 bases and J lost 2 bases. This CDR3 has 16 residues. The germline V gene encodes CDR1 SGHNT and CDR2 YYREEE (reference sequence). The CDR3 reads CASSNSKQGTTDTQYF. The CDR3 DNA reads as TGTGCCAGCAGCAATTCTAAACAGGGGACCACAGATACGCAGTATTTT.

The chain couples TRBV5-1 to TRBJ2-7; 7 positions agree with TRBD1. The germline V gene has CDR1 SGHRS and CDR2 YFSETQ. This CDR3 spans 15 amino acids. V gave up 4 bases and J gave up 0 bases; unmatched junction bases: 7. The CDR3: CASSPSTGPSYEQYF. The CDR3 coding sequence is TGCGCCAGCAGCCCATCGACAGGGCCCTCCTACGAGCAGTACTTC.

This rearrangement joins TRBV6-5 to TRBJ1-1; the D gene is possibly TRBD1 (5 bases). Germline V gene sequence: CDR1 MNHEY, CDR2 SVGAGI. V was clipped by 3 bases and J by 8 bases, with 16 bases between them. The CDR3 has 14 residues. CDR3 sequence (DNA): TGTGCCAGCAGTTATAGTCAGAATTACAGGGAAGCTTTCTTT. Encoded protein: CASSYSQNYREAFF.

V usage is TRBV9 and J usage is TRBJ1-3, with D hard to call. This CDR3 has 14 amino acids. The ends were cut back, 0 bases at V and 0 bases at J, with 4 bases in the middle. CDR1 is SGDLS, CDR2 YYNGEE, per germline. The DNA for the CDR3 is TGTGCCAGCAGCGTAGAGAGCTCTGGAAACACCATATATTTT. This gives the protein CASSVESSGNTIYF.

This clone has only one observation. The chain links TRBV19 to TRBJ1-5, with a tentative D call TRBD1 (6 bases). This CDR3 contains 13 residues. The ends were cut back, 3 bases at V and 6 bases at J, with 9 bases in the middle. The germline gives CDR1 LNHDA, CDR2 SQIVND (reference sequence). The CDR3 here is CASSIRGGQPQHF. CDR3 in DNA: TGTGCCAGTAGTATCAGGGGTGGTCAGCCCCAGCATTTT.

This clone turned up a few times. This sequence joins TRBV7-3 and TRBJ1-5; D gene unclear. V was cut by 3 bases and J by 7 bases, with 10 bases left in between. From germline, CDR1 is SGHTA and CDR2 FQGTGA. CDR3 length: 13 amino acids. This chain's CDR3 is CASSFSAEQPQHF. CDR3 sequence (DNA): TGTGCCAGCAGCTTTTCTGCGGAGCAGCCCCAGCATTTT. Using reference TRBV7-3 and TRBJ1-5 for the parts outside the CDR3, the full variable domain is GAGVSQTPSNKVTEKGKYVELRCDPISGHTALYWYRQSLGQGPEFLIYFQGTGAADDSGLPNDRFFAVRPEGSVSTLKIQRTERGDSAVYLCASSFSAEQPQHFGDGTRLSIL.

The chain recombines TRBV9 with TRBJ2-1, with a possible D match to TRBD1 (5 bases). The CDR3 is 15 residues long. Germline lookup yields CDR1 SGDLS and CDR2 YYNGEE. The V gene lost 0 bases and the J gene lost 2 bases, with 9 bases spanning the gap. CDR3 region: CASSVGTLTYNEQFF. The DNA of the CDR3 is TGTGCCAGCAGCGTAGGGACACTTACCTACAATGAGCAGTTCTTC.

The gene calls are TRBV10-3 and TRBJ1-4, with D tentatively TRBD1 (6 bases). Germline V gene data show CDR1 as ENHRY and CDR2 as SYGVKD. V lost 9 bases and J 3 bases, leaving 11 bases between the germline ends. There are 13 residues in the CDR3. This CDR3 reads CAMSGQPNEKLFF. The CDR3 nucleotides are TGTGCCATGTCTGGACAGCCTAATGAAAAACTGTTTTTT.